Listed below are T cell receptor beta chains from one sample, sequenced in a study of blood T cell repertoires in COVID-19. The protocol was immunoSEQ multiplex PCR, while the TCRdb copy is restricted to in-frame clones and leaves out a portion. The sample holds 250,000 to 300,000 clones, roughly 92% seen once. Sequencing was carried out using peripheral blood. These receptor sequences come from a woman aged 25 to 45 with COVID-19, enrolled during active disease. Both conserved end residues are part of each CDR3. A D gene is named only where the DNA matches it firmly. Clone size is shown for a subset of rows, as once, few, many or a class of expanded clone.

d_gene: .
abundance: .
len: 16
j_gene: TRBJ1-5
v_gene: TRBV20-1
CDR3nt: TGCAGTGCTAGTATTAAAGCACGCTATAGCAATCAGCCCCAGCATTTT
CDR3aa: CSASIKARYSNQPQHF

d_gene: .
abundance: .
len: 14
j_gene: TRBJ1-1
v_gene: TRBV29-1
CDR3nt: TGCAGCGTCCTGAACAGGCTCAAGAACACTGAAGCTTTCTTT
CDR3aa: CSVLNRLKNTEAFF

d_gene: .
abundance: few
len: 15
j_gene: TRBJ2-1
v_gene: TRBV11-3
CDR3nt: TGTGCCAGCAGCTTAGATTCCGACAGTTACAATGAGCAGTTCTTC
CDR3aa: CASSLDSDSYNEQFF

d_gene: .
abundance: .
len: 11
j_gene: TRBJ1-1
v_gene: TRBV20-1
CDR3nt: TGCAGTGCAAAGACTCGCCCTGAGGCTTTCTTT
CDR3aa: CSAKTRPEAFF

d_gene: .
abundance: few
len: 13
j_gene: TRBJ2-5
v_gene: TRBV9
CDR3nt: TGTGCCAGCAGCGTGGCTGGGAGGGAGACCCAGTACTTC
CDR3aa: CASSVAGRETQYF

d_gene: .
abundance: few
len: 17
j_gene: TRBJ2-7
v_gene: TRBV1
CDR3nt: TGCACCAGCAGCCAAGGTTGGACGGGAAAGATCGCCTACGAGCAGTACTTC
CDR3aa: CTSSQGWTGKIAYEQYF

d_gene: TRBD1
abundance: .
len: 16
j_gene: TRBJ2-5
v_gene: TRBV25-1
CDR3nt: TGTGCCAGCAGTGAAGGCCGACAGGGATTCGGTGAGACCCAGTACTTC
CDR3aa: CASSEGRQGFGETQYF

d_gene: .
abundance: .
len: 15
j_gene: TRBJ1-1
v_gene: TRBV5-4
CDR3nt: TGTGCCAGCAGCGTGAGGACCCCGGGGTCGGCTGAAGCTTTCTTT
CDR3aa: CASSVRTPGSAEAFF

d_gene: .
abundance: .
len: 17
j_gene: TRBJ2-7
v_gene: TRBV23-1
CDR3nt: TGCGCCAGCAGTCAATCTTCTCGCCGACAGGCCCCCTACGAGCAGTACTTC
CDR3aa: CASSQSSRRQAPYEQYF

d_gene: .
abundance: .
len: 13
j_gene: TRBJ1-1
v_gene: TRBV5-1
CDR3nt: TGCGCCAGCAGCGACACAGGGAACACTGAAGCTTTCTTT
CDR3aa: CASSDTGNTEAFF

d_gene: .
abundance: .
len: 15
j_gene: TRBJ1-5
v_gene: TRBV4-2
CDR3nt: TGTGCCAGCAGCCAAGATGCGGGGGAGGATCAGCCCCAGCATTTT
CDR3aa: CASSQDAGEDQPQHF

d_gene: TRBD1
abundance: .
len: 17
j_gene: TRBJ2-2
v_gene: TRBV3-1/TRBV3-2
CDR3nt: TGTGCCAGCAGCCAACTTCCGACAGGGTCGAACACCGGGGAGCTGTTTTTT
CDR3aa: CASSQLPTGSNTGELFF

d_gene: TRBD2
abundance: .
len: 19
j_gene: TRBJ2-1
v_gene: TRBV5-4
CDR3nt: TGTGCCAGCAGCTTGGCCTTGCTAGCGGGAGGGCCAGTATGGAATGAGCAGTTCTTC
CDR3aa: CASSLALLAGGPVWNEQFF

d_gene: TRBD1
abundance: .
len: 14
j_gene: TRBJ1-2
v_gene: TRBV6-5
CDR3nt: TGTGCCAGCAGAGGGACAGGGGACAAGTATGGCTACACCTTC
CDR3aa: CASRGTGDKYGYTF

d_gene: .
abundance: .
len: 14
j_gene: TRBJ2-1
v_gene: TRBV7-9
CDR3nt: TGTGCCAGCAGCTTAAGGAGCCAGGGGAATGAGCAGTTCTTC
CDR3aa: CASSLRSQGNEQFF

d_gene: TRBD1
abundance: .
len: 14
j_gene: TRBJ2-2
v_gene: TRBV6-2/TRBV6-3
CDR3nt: TGTGCCAGCAGTTACGCAGGGGGCACCGGGGAGCTGTTTTTT
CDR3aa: CASSYAGGTGELFF

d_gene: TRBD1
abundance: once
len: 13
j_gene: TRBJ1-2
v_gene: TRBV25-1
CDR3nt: TGTGCCAGCAGTGGGACAGGGATACATGGCTACACCTTC
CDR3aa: CASSGTGIHGYTF

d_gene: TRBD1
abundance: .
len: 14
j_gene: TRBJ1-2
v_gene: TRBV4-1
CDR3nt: TGCGCCAGCAGCCTTCGACAGGGGAACTATGGCTACACCTTC
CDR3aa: CASSLRQGNYGYTF

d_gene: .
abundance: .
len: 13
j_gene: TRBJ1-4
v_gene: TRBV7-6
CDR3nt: TGTGCCAGCAGCTTTTTCGAGGGCGAAAAACTGTTTTTT
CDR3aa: CASSFFEGEKLFF

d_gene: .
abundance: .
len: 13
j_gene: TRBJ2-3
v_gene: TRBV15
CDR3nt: TGTGCCACCAGCAGAGCGGCGGGAGATACGCAGTATTTT
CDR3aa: CATSRAAGDTQYF

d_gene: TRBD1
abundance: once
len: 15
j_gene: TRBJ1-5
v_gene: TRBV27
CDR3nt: TGTGCCAGCAGTTTAGAGGGACAGAAAAATCAGCCCCAGCATTTT
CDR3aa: CASSLEGQKNQPQHF